What follows are 24 T cell receptor beta chains derived from one specimen sequenced in a study of cytomegalovirus exposure and HLA in healthy donors. PCR used 60 Vbeta primers and 13 Jbeta primers. Clones were read by immunoSEQ multiplex PCR, and TCRdb kept only the in-frame ones, dropping some. The profile covers around 120,000 clones, with roughly 69% appearing a single time and 9.5% taken by the ten largest. The material sequenced was PBMCs. Every receptor here comes from a woman aged 40 to 55 in good health and CMV-seropositive.

The rearrangement uses TRBV10-2 and TRBJ2-1, with 7 bases lining up with TRBD1. CDR1 WSHSY and CDR2 SAAADI come from the germline V gene. V lost 4 bases to trimming and J lost 6 bases; unmatched junction nucleotides: 6. This CDR3 has 14 amino acids. The CDR3 sequence is CASSGRQGSNEQFF. The CDR3 nucleotides read TGCGCCAGCAGTGGTCGACAGGGCAGCAATGAGCAGTTCTTC.

The rearrangement uses TRBV7-3 and TRBJ2-7; a weak D match, TRBD2 (5 bases). This CDR3 comprises 13 residues. Trimming shortened V by 0 bases and J by 6 bases, and 9 bases separated the two germline ends. The germline gives CDR1 SGHTA, CDR2 FQGTGA. CDR3 sequence: CASSLTGGGEQYF. In nucleotides, the CDR3 is TGTGCCAGCAGCTTAACCGGAGGCGGCGAGCAGTACTTC. The full variable domain, its missing parts supplied by reference TRBV7-3 and TRBJ2-7, is GAGVSQTPSNKVTEKGKYVELRCDPISGHTALYWYRQSLGQGPEFLIYFQGTGAADDSGLPNDRFFAVRPEGSVSTLKIQRTERGDSAVYLCASSLTGGGEQYFGPGTRLTVT.

This clone was seen only a few times. A junction end diverges from the germline sequence, so it may reflect a read error. CDR3 nucleotide sequence: TGTGCCAGCAACTTGGGGGCAGGGGAGAATCAGCCCCAGCATTTT. It yields the protein CASNLGAGENQPQHF. The chain employs TRBV5-5 and TRBJ1-5, with a tentative D call TRBD1 (6 bases). The CDR3 is 15 amino acids. CDR1 and CDR2 from the germline V gene are SGHKS and YYEKEE (reference sequence).

This clone was found many times. Other DNA sequences in the same sample also yield this CDR3. The chain is built from TRBV27 and TRBJ1-4; D might be TRBD1 (6 bases). The CDR3 is 15 amino acids. Germline V lookup: CDR1 MNHEY, CDR2 SMNVEV (reference sequence). Trimming pared 0 bases from V and 6 bases from J, leaving 11 bases between. CDR3 DNA: TGTGCCAGCAGTTTATCAGGGGGTAGGGATGAAAAACTGTTTTTT. This gives the protein CASSLSGGRDEKLFF. Filled out from reference TRBV27 and TRBJ1-4, the complete variable domain reads EAQVTQNPRYLITVTGKKLTVTCSQNMNHEYMSWYRQDPGLGLRQIYYSMNVEVTDKGDVPEGYKVSRKEKRNFPLILESPSPNQTSLYFCASSLSGGRDEKLFFGSGTQLSVL.

The chain carries TRBV5-1 and TRBJ2-1, with 14 bases fitting TRBD2. This CDR3 is 16 amino acids long. CDR1 is SGHRS, CDR2 YFSETQ, per germline. The V gene end was trimmed by 5 bases and the J gene end by 5 bases; junction bases not matched to a gene: 6. The CDR3 is CASSAPGLAGDNEQFF. In DNA form, the CDR3 reads TGCGCCAGCAGTGCACCGGGACTAGCGGGAGACAATGAGCAGTTCTTC.

This clone was recorded a few times. The chain uses TRBV19 and TRBJ2-7, with 12 bases identical to TRBD2. Per germline, CDR1 LNHDA and CDR2 SQIVND (reference sequence). The CDR3 contains 13 residues. With V trimmed by 10 bases and J by 3 bases, 4 bases remained unmatched. CDR3 in DNA: TGTGCCACCAGACTAGCGGGAGACTACGAGCAGTACTTC. Encoded protein: CATRLAGDYEQYF.

The table lists this clone with a few counts. The CDR3 sequence: CASSPGLAATGELFF. CDR3 nucleotides: TGTGCCAGCAGTCCGGGACTAGCGGCGACCGGGGAGCTGTTTTTT. The rearrangement uses TRBV6-1 and TRBJ2-2, with 11 bases lining up with TRBD2. The CDR3 covers 15 residues. CDR1 is MNHNS, CDR2 SASEGT, per germline. The V and J ends lost 5 bases and 5 bases, in that order; junction bases with no gene match: 4.

This rearrangement joins TRBV7-9 to TRBJ1-2; D not certain. Germline values: CDR1 SEHNR, CDR2 FQNEAQ (reference sequence). The CDR3 totals 12 residues. The V gene lost 5 bases and the J gene lost 4 bases, with 8 bases spanning the gap. CDR3 sequence reads: CASSDGLYGYTF. CDR3 DNA sequence: TGTGCCAGCAGCGACGGACTCTATGGCTACACCTTC.

The V call is TRBV30, the J call TRBJ1-5; D is uncertain. There are 13 residues in the CDR3. The V end lost 1 base, the J end lost 2 bases, and 6 bases lay between the germline ends. The V gene's germline CDR1 is GTSNPN and CDR2 SVGIG (reference sequence). The CDR3 DNA reads TGTGCCTGGAGTGCGGCGGGCAATCAGCCCCAGCATTTT. Its translation is CAWSAAGNQPQHF.

The chain employs TRBV4-1 and TRBJ2-3, with 8 bases matching TRBD2. Germline CDR1 and CDR2: MGHRA and YSYEKL. The V segment lost 2 bases and the J segment 4 bases; nucleotides outside the gene matches: 14. The CDR3 consists of 18 residues. For the CDR3, the DNA is TGCGCCAGCAGCCAATTCGCGAGAACTAGCGGTGATGCAGATACGCAGTATTTT. This translates into CASSQFARTSGDADTQYF.

This sequence joins TRBV6-5 and TRBJ2-3, with 9 bases matching TRBD1. The junction had 4 bases not matched to a gene; V was cut back by 6 bases and J by 0 bases. The germline V gene has CDR1 MNHEY and CDR2 SVGAGI. This CDR3 contains 15 residues. CDR3 in DNA: TGTGCCAGCAGCTCCGGGACAGGGAGCACAGATACGCAGTATTTT. Translated: CASSSGTGSTDTQYF.

About this clone: One end of the junction does not line up with germline, which may come from a read error. The chain couples TRBV7-9 to TRBJ2-1; TRBD2 might be the D (7 bases). CDR1 is SEHNR and CDR2 is FQNEAQ in the germline V gene (reference sequence). The CDR3 has 11 amino acids. The CDR3 sequence: CASSNSPGGLF. The DNA of the CDR3 is TGTGCCAGCAGCAACAGCCCCGGGGGGCTCTTC. Supplemented by reference TRBV7-9 and TRBJ2-1, the full variable domain reads DTGVSQNPRHKITKRGQNVTFRCDPISEHNRLYWYRQTLGQGPEFLTYFQNEAQLEKSRLLSDRFSAERPKGSFSTLEIQRTEQGDSAMYLCASSNSPGGLFGPGTRLTVL.

This chain links TRBV5-6 with TRBJ1-2, with TRBD1 matching 12 bases. The V gene end was trimmed by 4 bases and the J gene end by 8 bases; junction bases not matched to a gene: 6. The CDR3 sequence is 14 residues long. From germline, CDR1 is SGHDT and CDR2 YYEEEE. The CDR3 loop is CASSPGQGARGYTF. The CDR3 nucleotides read TGTGCCAGCAGCCCGGGACAGGGGGCGAGGGGCTACACCTTC.

This chain links TRBV27 with TRBJ2-1; a possible D gene is TRBD1 (8 bases). In germline, CDR1 is MNHEY, CDR2 SMNVEV (reference sequence). V was cut by 5 bases and J by 4 bases, with 18 bases left in between. The CDR3 extends over 16 amino acids. Written as DNA, the CDR3 is TGTGCCAGCAGTCGGTACGGACAGGGACTATACAATGAGCAGTTCTTC. This gives the protein CASSRYGQGLYNEQFF.

The chain has TRBV18 and TRBJ2-5; 12 bases are a match to TRBD1. The CDR3 extends over 16 amino acids. Losses at the gene ends were 0 bases for V and 4 bases for J; bases not matched to a gene: 3. In germline, CDR1 is KGHSH, CDR2 LQKENI. CDR3 bases: TGTGCCAGCTCACCACCCCGGGACAGGGGGCGAGAGACCCAGTACTTC. It is translated as CASSPPRDRGRETQYF.

V and J are TRBV4-1 and TRBJ2-1; a possible D gene is TRBD2 (6 bases). The CDR3 extends over 16 amino acids. Per the germline V gene, CDR1 is MGHRA and CDR2 is YSYEKL. V lost 2 bases and J lost 5, with 16 bases in between. The CDR3: CASSQPGRGKNNEQFF. The CDR3 region has the DNA TGCGCCAGCAGCCAACCCGGGAGAGGTAAAAACAATGAGCAGTTCTTC.

In this sample, this clone turned up a few times. The rearrangement links TRBV27 to TRBJ2-7; TRBD2 agrees at 8 bases. CDR3 length: 17 residues. Germline CDR1 and CDR2: MNHEY and SMNVEV (reference sequence). V dropped 2 bases and J dropped 2; count of bases not matched to a gene: 11. The CDR3 nucleotides read TGTGCCAGCAGTTTAAGACCCTCAGCGGGAGAAGCCTACGAGCAGTACTTC. This encodes CASSLRPSAGEAYEQYF.

This clone was detected a few times. The CDR3 loop is CASSPSDREQYTIYF. As DNA, the CDR3 is TGTGCCAGCAGCCCCTCGGACAGGGAGCAATACACCATATATTTT. This chain uses TRBV13 with TRBJ1-3, with 8 positions matching TRBD1. V shed 5 bases, J shed 8 bases, and the junction held 11 bases outside the gene matches. CDR1 PRHDT and CDR2 FYEKMQ come from the germline V gene (reference sequence). The CDR3 length is 15 residues. Looking up the rest from reference TRBV13 and TRBJ1-3 gives the full variable domain: AAGVIQSPRHLIKEKRETATLKCYPIPRHDTVYWYQQGPGQDPQFLISFYEKMQSDKGSIPDRFSAQQFSDYHSELNMSSLELGDSALYFCASSPSDREQYTIYFGEGSWLTVV.

This sequence joins TRBV28 and TRBJ2-2; tentative D call: TRBD2 (5 bases). The CDR3 loop spans 17 amino acids. V was pared by 5 bases and J by 4 bases, with 20 bases between. Germline CDR1 and CDR2: MDHEN and SYDVKM. CDR3 loop: CASSTVRLSRGTGELFF. CDR3 nucleotide sequence: TGTGCCAGCAGTACCGTTAGACTATCCCGGGGCACCGGGGAGCTGTTTTTT.

J is TRBJ2-7 and V is TRBV4-3; TRBD2 agrees at 7 bases. V lost 0 bases to trimming and J lost 3 bases; unmatched junction nucleotides: 8. The CDR3 spans 16 residues. Germline V gives CDR1 LGHNA, CDR2 YSLEER. The CDR3 region has the DNA TGCGCCAGCAGCCAAGATTCTAGCGGATATCTCTACGAGCAGTACTTC. Encoded protein: CASSQDSSGYLYEQYF.

This clone was recorded once. Relative to the germline gene, one junction end is altered; a read error may explain this. The V gene is TRBV7-9, the J gene TRBJ2-1, with D perhaps TRBD2 (6 bases). CDR1 is SEHNR, CDR2 FQNEAQ, per germline (reference sequence). The CDR3 totals 15 residues. As DNA, the CDR3 is TGTTCCAGCAGCTTAGGTGGTAGCGGCTACAATGAGCAGTTCTTC. Encoded protein: CSSSLGGSGYNEQFF.

This chain joins TRBV27 and TRBJ1-1; D may be TRBD1 (6 bases). Trimming left V 3 bases short and J 1 base short, with 15 bases between. From germline, CDR1 is MNHEY and CDR2 SMNVEV (reference sequence). CDR3 length: 16 amino acids. CDR3 sequence: CASSFTVRGWNTEAFF. The CDR3 DNA is TGTGCCAGCAGTTTCACGGTCAGGGGCTGGAACACTGAAGCTTTCTTT.

J is TRBJ2-7 and V is TRBV7-2, with D possibly being TRBD2 (5 bases). CDR1 and CDR2 (germline): SGHTA, FQGNSA. The V and J ends lost 5 bases and 4 bases respectively, with 12 bases between them. CDR3 size: 13 residues. CDR3 amino acids: CASSVWTGYEQYF. CDR3 nucleotides: TGTGCCAGCAGCGTATGGACTGGTTACGAGCAGTACTTC. Combining the CDR3 with reference TRBV7-2 and TRBJ2-7 gives the whole variable domain GAGVSQSPSNKVTEKGKDVELRCDPISGHTALYWYRQSLGQGLEFLIYFQGNSAPDKSGLPSDRFSAERTGGSVSTLTIQRTQQEDSAVYLCASSVWTGYEQYFGPGTRLTVT.

This clone was observed once. V usage is TRBV7-6 and J usage is TRBJ1-4, with D maybe TRBD1 (5 bases). Germline values: CDR1 SGHVS, CDR2 FNYEAQ. The CDR3 is 15 amino acids. V was clipped by 0 bases and J by 5 bases, with 10 bases between them. Written as DNA, the CDR3 is TGTGCCAGCAGCTTAGCGGGGCAACAAAATGAAAAACTGTTTTTT. The encoded protein is CASSLAGQQNEKLFF.